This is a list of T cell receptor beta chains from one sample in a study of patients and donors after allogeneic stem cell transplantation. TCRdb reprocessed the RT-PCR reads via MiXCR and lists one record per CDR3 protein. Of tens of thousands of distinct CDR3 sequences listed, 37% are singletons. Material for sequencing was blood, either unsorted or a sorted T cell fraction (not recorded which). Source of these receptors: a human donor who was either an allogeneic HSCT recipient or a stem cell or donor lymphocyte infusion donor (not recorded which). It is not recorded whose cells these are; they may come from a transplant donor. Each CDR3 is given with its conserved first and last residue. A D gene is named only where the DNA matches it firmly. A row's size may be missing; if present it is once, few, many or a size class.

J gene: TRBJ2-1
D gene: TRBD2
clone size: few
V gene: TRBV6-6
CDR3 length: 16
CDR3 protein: CASSYSVREGRVEQFF
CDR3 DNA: TGTGCCAGCAGTTACTCGGTGCGGGAGGGCCGGGTTGAGCAGTTCTTC

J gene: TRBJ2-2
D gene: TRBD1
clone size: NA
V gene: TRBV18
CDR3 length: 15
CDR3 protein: CASSHRQGGTGELFF
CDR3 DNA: TGTGCCAGCTCACATCGACAGGGGGGCACCGGGGAGCTGTTTTTT

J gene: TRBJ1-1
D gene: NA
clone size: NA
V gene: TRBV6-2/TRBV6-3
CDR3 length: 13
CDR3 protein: CASSYSTGTEAFF
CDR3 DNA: TGTGCCAGCAGTTACTCGACGGGTACTGAAGCTTTCTTT

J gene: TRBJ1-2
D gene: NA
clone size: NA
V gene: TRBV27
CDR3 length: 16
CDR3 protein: CASSSTSLDSYYGYTF
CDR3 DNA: TGTGCCAGCAGTTCAACCTCGCTGGACAGCTACTATGGCTACACCTTC

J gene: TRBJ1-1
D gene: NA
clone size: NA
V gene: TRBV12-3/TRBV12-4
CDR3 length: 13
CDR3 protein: CATGDLMHTEAFF
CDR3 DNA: TGTGCCACCGGAGACCTAATGCACACTGAAGCTTTCTTT

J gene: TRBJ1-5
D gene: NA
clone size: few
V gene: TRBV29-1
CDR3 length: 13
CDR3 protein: CSVGGQGNQPQHF
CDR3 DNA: TGCAGCGTTGGGGGGCAGGGAAATCAGCCCCAGCATTTT

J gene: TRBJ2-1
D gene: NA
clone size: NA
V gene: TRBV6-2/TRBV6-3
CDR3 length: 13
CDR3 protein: CASSYAGNNEQFF
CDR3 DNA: TGTGCCAGCAGTTACGCAGGGAACAATGAGCAGTTCTTC

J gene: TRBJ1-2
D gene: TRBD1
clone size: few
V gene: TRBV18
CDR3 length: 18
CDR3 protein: CASSLVVGQGASNYGYTF
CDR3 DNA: TGTGCCAGCTCACTTGTCGTCGGACAGGGGGCTTCTAACTATGGCTACACCTTC

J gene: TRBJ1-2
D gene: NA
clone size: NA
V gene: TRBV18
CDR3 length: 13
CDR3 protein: CASSPDSQTGYTF
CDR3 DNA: TGTGCCAGCTCACCGGACAGTCAAACTGGCTACACCTTC

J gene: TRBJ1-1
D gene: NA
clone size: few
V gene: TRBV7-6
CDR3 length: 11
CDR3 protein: CASSPAPEAFF
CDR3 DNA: TGTGCCAGCAGCCCCGCCCCTGAAGCTTTCTTT

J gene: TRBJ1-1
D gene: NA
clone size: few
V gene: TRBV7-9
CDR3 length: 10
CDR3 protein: CAIRPTEAFF
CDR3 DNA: TGTGCCATCCGGCCCACTGAAGCTTTCTTT

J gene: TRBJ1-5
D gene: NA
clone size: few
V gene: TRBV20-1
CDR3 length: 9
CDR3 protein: CSAGQPQHF
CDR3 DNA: TGCAGTGCAGGGCAGCCCCAGCATTTT

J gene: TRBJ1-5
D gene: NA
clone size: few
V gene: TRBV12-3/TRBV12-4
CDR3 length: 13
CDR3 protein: CASSLSPNQPQHF
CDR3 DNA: TGTGCCAGCAGTTTGTCCCCCAATCAGCCCCAGCATTTT

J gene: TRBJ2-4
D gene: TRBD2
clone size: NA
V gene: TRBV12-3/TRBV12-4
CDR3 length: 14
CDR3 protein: CASISSGSRNIQYF
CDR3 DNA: TGTGCCAGCATTTCTAGCGGGAGTAGGAACATTCAGTACTTC

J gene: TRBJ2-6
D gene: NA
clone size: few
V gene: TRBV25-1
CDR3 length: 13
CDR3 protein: CASSPAGANVLTF
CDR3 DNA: TGTGCCAGCAGTCCGGCTGGGGCCAACGTCCTGACTTTC

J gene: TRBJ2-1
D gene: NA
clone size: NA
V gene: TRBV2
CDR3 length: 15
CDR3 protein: CASSALGRIYNEQFF
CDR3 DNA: TGTGCCAGCAGTGCCCTCGGGCGGATCTACAATGAGCAGTTCTTC

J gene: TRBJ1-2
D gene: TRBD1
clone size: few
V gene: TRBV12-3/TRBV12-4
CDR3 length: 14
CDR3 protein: CASSRTGGRYGYTF
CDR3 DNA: TGTGCCAGCAGTCGGACAGGGGGCCGCTATGGCTACACCTTC

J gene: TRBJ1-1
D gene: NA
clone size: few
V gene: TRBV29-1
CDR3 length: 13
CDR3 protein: CSACRTENTEAFF
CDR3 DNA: TGCAGCGCCTGCAGGACAGAGAACACTGAAGCTTTCTTT

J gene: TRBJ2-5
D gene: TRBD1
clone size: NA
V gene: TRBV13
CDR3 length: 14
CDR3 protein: CASSPGTGQETQYF
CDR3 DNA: TGTGCCAGCAGCCCAGGGACAGGGCAAGAGACCCAGTACTTC

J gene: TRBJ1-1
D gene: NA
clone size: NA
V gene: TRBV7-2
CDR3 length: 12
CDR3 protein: CASSPVNTEAFF
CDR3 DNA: TGTGCCAGCAGCCCAGTGAACACTGAAGCTTTCTTT

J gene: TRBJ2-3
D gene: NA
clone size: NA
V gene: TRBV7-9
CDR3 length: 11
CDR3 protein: CASSLKDTQYF
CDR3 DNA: TGTGCCAGCAGCTTAAAAGATACGCAGTATTTT

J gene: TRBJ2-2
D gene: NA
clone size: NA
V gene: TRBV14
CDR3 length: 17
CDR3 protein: CASSSMGLTGYTGELFF
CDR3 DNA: TGTGCCAGCAGCTCAATGGGCCTTACAGGGTACACCGGGGAGCTGTTTTTT

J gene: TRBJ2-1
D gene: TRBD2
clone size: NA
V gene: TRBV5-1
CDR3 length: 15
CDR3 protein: CASSLVAGGKNEQFF
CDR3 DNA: TGCGCCAGCAGCTTGGTAGCGGGGGGCAAAAATGAGCAGTTCTTC